The clone carrying this TCR beta chain was seen only a few times. This sample was included in a study of identical twins. The cDNA had a unique molecular identifier and a template-switch universal primer site. TCRdb re-called the 5' RACE reads with MiXCR, one entry per CDR3 protein. The table lists approximately 190,000 distinct CDR3 sequences, approximately 16% of them singletons, with 40% in the top ten. V dropped 2 bases and J dropped 0 bases, with 13 bases sitting between them. This CDR3 is built from 16 residues. Germline-derived CDR1 and CDR2 are LGHDT and YNNKEL (reference sequence). The same sample was also used in a study of T cells expressing NK-cell markers. That work adds: All TCR beta repertoires analysed originated from sorted CD3+CD56+NKG2C+, CD3+CD56+NKG2C- and CD3+CD56-NKG2C+ T cells.

The chain uses TRBV3-1 and TRBJ1-1; D ambiguous. The sample taken for sequencing was CD8+ T cells sorted from blood. This TCR was sampled from a woman younger than 30 in good health. The CDR3 reads CASSQMEARMNTEAFF. CDR3 sequence (DNA): TGTGCCAGCAGCCAAATGGAGGCTCGGATGAACACTGAAGCTTTCTTT.